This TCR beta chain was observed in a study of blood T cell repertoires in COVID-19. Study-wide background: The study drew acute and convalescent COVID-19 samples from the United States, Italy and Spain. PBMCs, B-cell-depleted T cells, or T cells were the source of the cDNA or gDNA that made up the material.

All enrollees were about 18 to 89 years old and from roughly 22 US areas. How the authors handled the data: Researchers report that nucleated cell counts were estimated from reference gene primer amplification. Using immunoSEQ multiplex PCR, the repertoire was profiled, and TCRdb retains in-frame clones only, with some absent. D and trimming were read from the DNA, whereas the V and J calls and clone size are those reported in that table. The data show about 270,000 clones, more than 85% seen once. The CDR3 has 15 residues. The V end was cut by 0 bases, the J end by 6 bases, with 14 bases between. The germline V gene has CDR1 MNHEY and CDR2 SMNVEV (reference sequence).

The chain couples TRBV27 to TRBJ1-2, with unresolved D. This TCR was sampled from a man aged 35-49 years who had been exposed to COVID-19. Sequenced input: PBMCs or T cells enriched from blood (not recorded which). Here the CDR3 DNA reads TGTGCCAGCAGTTTATCGGCGGGAGGTCGAGATGGCTACACCTTC. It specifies CASSLSAGGRDGYTF.